The source of this T cell receptor (beta chain) is a study of pediatric ulcerative colitis (dated by TCRdb to about 2019). At the level of the whole study: Among the ulcerative colitis patients, about seven had pancolitis and two had left-sided colitis, and histology in every patient was consistent with ulcerative colitis. From under 10 newly diagnosed, treatment-naive pediatric ulcerative colitis patients and four non-IBD control children, paired blood and rectal samples were collected. By Pediatric Ulcerative Colitis Activity Index, two patients had mild disease, several had moderate disease and three had acute severe colitis. Results the study describes overall, beyond this receptor: For technical reasons, substantially fewer templates were yielded by the blood samples of a couple of patients, and these blood samples were excluded from blood-rectal overlap analysis. The healthy control group was small, consisting of only a handful of individuals. Compared with controls, ulcerative colitis patients showed significantly higher autologous blood-rectal clonal overlap, a finding that suggests increased T cell trafficking to inflamed tissue. Two rectal CDR3 clonotypes were present in all ulcerative colitis patients and in none of the controls. Repertoires were derived from total lymphocyte DNA, so rare subsets such as regulatory T cells may have patterns not reflected. Blood-derived T cells may have been included in the rectal pinch biopsies, particularly in patients with overt colitis. Features of the rectal repertoire distinguished controls, mild-moderate colitis patients and acute severe colitis patients, and in acute severe colitis rectal diversity was lower because of clonal expansions.

Through the immunoSEQ TRB Survey service, multiplex V and J primers were used to amplify rearranged CDR3 beta regions from genomic DNA. To keep depth equal across samples, survey-level sequencing depth of up to 500,000 reads per sample was applied. Libraries were purified and pooled, and sequencing was performed on Illumina technology. Processing in the source paper ran as follows. Productive clonality, sample overlap, pairwise scatters, CDR3 beta length, V/D/J gene usage and productiveness were all assessed with the immunoSEQ online tools. Calculated diversity was defined as the number of unique rearrangements divided by total templates, multiplied by 100, and Shannon and Simpson indices were computed as well. Z-score normalized data were analyzed by principal component analysis with the R prcomp function and the ggbiplot package. Blood-rectal clonal overlap within each subject was quantified with Morisita's index. TCRdb re-hosts the immuneACCESS table, in-frame sequences only. Its copies lack some clones; in the studies checked, an unresolved V gene accounts for under half of them, and the cause for the rest is not known. D and trimming were read from the DNA, whereas the V and J calls and clone size are those reported in that table. This sample comprises about 16,000 clones, less than 85% of them detected only once. Together, the top ten hold 5.5% to 8% of the sample.

On this clone: The antigen it recognizes is unknown. No clone much larger than this one lies a single base away; base qualities are absent.

The germline V and J ends show losses of 4 bases and 3 bases respectively, and no gene match explains 8 bases of the junction. CDR1 and CDR2, looked up from the germline V gene, are MGHRA and YSYEKL. The cysteine opens and the phenylalanine closes a CDR3 of 16 amino acids. Kept here is only the CDR3 DNA, which spans 48 bases and is read in frame from base 1. During colonoscopy, one to two pinch biopsies were obtained from the rectum for research. Before the diagnostic colonoscopy, none of the ulcerative colitis patients had been given immunosuppressive medication. Rectal biopsies were digested with proteinase K before DNA isolation. The Wizard kit (Promega) was used to extract genomic DNA from both blood and intestinal samples.

The chain is encoded by TRBV4-1 joined to TRBJ2-3, with 9 bases aligning to TRBD2. The clonotype comes from a boy younger than 18 with moderate ulcerative colitis. The sample comprised gut tissue. CDR3 sequence: CASSPETSGETDTQYF. In nucleotide form, the sequence is TGCGCCAGCAGCCCGGAGACTAGCGGTGAAACAGATACGCAGTATTTT.